Each of the 7 T cell receptor beta chains below was sequenced from the same sample in a study of OX40 agonist ivuxolimab in advanced cancers. Data came from immunoSEQ multiplex PCR; TCRdb stores just in-frame clones and leaves some out. The table shows roughly 46,000 clones, with 70% to 85% occurring only once. The starting material was CD4+ or CD8+ T cells sorted from blood, obtained in a trial of the OX40 agonist ivuxolimab. The receptors were gathered from an adult with an advanced solid tumor such as melanoma, head and neck, liver or kidney cancer.

The DNA for the CDR3 is TGTGCCAGCACCAGAATACCTACCCTGGGACAAGAGACCCAGTACTTC. Translation gives CASTRIPTLGQETQYF. This chain joins TRBV5-6 and TRBJ2-5; unclear D gene. V dropped 6 bases and J dropped 2 bases, with 20 bases sitting between them. Germline CDR1 and CDR2: SGHDT and YYEEEE. This CDR3 comprises 16 residues.

The chain uses TRBV5-6 and TRBJ2-1; the match to TRBD2 covers 9 bases. Per germline, CDR1 SGHDT and CDR2 YYEEEE. The V gene end was trimmed by 4 bases and the J gene end by 5 bases; junction bases not matched to a gene: 7. This CDR3 contains 15 residues. CDR3 amino acids: CASSPGGGAHNEQFF. The CDR3 region has the DNA TGTGCCAGCAGCCCTGGCGGGGGGGCCCACAATGAGCAGTTCTTC. The variable domain in full, completed from reference TRBV5-6 and TRBJ2-1, reads DAGVTQSPTHLIKTRGQQVTLRCSPKSGHDTVSWYQQALGQGPQFIFQYYEEEERQRGNFPDRFSGHQFPNYSSELNVNALLLGDSALYLCASSPGGGAHNEQFFGPGTRLTVL.

The chain joins TRBV11-3 to TRBJ1-5; no definite D call. The CDR3 has 12 residues. Germline-derived CDR1 and CDR2 are SGHNT and YENEEA. Trimming pared 5 bases from V and 4 bases from J, leaving 6 bases between. The CDR3 region is CASSRRNQPQHF. CDR3 DNA sequence: TGTGCCAGCAGCCGAAGAAATCAGCCCCAGCATTTT.

The genes are TRBV11-2 and TRBJ1-4, with 9 positions matching TRBD1. There are 14 residues in the CDR3. V lost 5 bases, J lost 7 bases, and 5 bases stayed unmatched. Germline loops: CDR1 SGHAT, CDR2 FQNNGV. CDR3 DNA sequence: TGTGCCAGCAGCGAGGGACAGGGTCTTGAAAAACTGTTTTTT. As protein: CASSEGQGLEKLFF.

The chain combines TRBV6-5 with TRBJ2-3, with 7 nucleotides matching TRBD2. CDR1 is MNHEY and CDR2 is SVGAGI in the germline V gene. After removal of 4 bases from V and 3 bases from J, the junction contained 4 bases not matched to a gene. This CDR3 is built from 14 residues. CDR3 coding DNA: TGTGCCAGCAGTTTGCGACTAGCAACAGATACGCAGTATTTT. Translating gives CASSLRLATDTQYF.

This chain links TRBV2 with TRBJ1-4; no clear D gene. V gave up 2 bases and J gave up 4 bases, with 11 bases separating them. This CDR3 region has 15 residues. Germline assignment: CDR1 SNHLY and CDR2 FYNNEI. Here the CDR3 DNA reads TGTGCCAGCAGTGAAAGCGGGCTATTTAATGAAAAACTGTTTTTT. This sequence encodes CASSESGLFNEKLFF.

This clone has more than one count but fewer than ten. One end of the junction varies from germline; a read error may be responsible. The V call is TRBV7-2, the J call TRBJ1-2; TRBD1 matches 8 bases. CDR1 and CDR2 (germline): SGHTA, FQGNSA. This CDR3 has 11 residues. DNA for the CDR3: TGTGCCAGCAGCACCCTGGACAGGGCGTCGTTC. Encoded protein: CASSTLDRASF.